The clone carrying this TCR beta chain was observed many times. Its antigen is still unknown. TCRdb re-analysed the 5' RACE reads in MiXCR, keeping a single row per CDR3 protein. The sample consists of fewer than 550,000 distinct CDR3 sequences, roughly 5% of them appearing once. These data come from a study of CD8 T cells in ankylosing spondylitis. Study-wide results and caveats: Characteristic, it appeared, of ankylosing spondylitis blood was a TCR beta motif of roughly 8 highly homologous variants.

The germline V gene encodes CDR1 DFQATT and CDR2 SNEGSKA (reference sequence). J lost 5 bases, V lost 5 bases, and 7 bases had no gene match. The CDR3 covers 14 residues. This chain connects TRBV20-1 to TRBJ2-2; 8 nucleotides line up with TRBD1. Sample: blood, either unsorted or a sorted T cell fraction (not recorded which). The sequence was collected from a male donor with ankylosing spondylitis. In nucleotides, the CDR3 is TGCAGTGCTTTTACAGGGGGTATTACCGGGGAGCTGTTTTTT. Protein sequence: CSAFTGGITGELFF.